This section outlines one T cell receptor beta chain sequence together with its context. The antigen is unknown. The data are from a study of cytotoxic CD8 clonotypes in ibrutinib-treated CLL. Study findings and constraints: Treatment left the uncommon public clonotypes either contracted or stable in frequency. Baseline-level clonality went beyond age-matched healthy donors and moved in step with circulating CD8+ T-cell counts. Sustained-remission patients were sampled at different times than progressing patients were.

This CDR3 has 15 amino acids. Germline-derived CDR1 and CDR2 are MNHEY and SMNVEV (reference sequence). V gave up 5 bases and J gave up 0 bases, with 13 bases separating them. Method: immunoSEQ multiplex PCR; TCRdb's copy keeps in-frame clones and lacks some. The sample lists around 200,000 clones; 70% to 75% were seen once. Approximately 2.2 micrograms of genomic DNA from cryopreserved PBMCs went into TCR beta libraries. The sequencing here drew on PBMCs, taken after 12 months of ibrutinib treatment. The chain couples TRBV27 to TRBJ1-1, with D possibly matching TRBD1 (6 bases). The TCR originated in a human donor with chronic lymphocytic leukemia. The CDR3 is CASSPQTGMNTEAFF. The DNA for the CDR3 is TGTGCCAGCAGTCCGCAGACAGGCATGAACACTGAAGCTTTCTTT.